The 19 T cell receptor beta chains listed next were all sequenced from one sample in a study of neurological immune-mediated disorders. Sample time point: longitudinal time-point 2. In TCRdb, the 5' RACE reads were re-called with MiXCR into one record per CDR3 protein. The sample contains tens of thousands of distinct CDR3 sequences, 5.8% of which appear only once. The specimen was PBMCs. The receptors originated from a woman aged 55-70 years with multiple sclerosis.

This clonotype came up many times. The rearrangement uses TRBV7-2 and TRBJ1-6; D is unresolved. CDR3 length equals 14 residues. CDR1 is SGHTA and CDR2 is FQGNSA in the germline V gene. V dropped 4 bases and J dropped 7 bases, with 11 bases sitting between them. The CDR3 DNA reads TGTGCCAGCAGCTCTGACGGCCTCAATTCACCCCTCCACTTT. Protein: CASSSDGLNSPLHF.

This clonotype appeared many times. The chain carries TRBV7-2 and TRBJ2-7; 7 bases map to TRBD2. The CDR3 contains 15 residues. Germline CDR1 is SGHTA and CDR2 is FQGNSA. V lost 1 base to trimming and J lost 2 bases; unmatched junction nucleotides: 5. CDR3 nucleotides: TGTGCCAGCAGCTTAGAAGCGGGGCAAGCCTACGAGCAGTACTTC. Translated: CASSLEAGQAYEQYF.

In this sample, this clonotype turned up many times. V and J are TRBV2 and TRBJ1-4; D uncertain. The CDR3 covers 11 residues. Trimming removed 8 bases from V and 8 bases from J, with 9 bases in between. Germline V lookup: CDR1 SNHLY, CDR2 FYNNEI. As DNA, the CDR3 is TGTGCCAGCTCAGTAGTGGAAAAACTGTTTTTT. It translates to CASSVVEKLFF.

This clonotype was counted at least ten times. The CDR3 protein is CATSRGQGGQEEQYF. Written as DNA, the CDR3 is TGTGCCACCAGCAGAGGACAGGGCGGTCAAGAAGAGCAGTACTTC. This chain connects TRBV15 to TRBJ2-7, with 7 nucleotides matching TRBD1. Losses at the gene ends were 1 base for V and 7 bases for J; bases not matched to a gene: 10. Germline V gene data show CDR1 as LNHNV and CDR2 as YYDKDF (reference sequence). This CDR3 region has 15 residues. Drawing the rest from reference TRBV15 and TRBJ2-7, the complete variable domain is DAMVIQNPRYQVTQFGKPVTLSCSQTLNHNVMYWYQQKSSQAPKLLFHYYDKDFNNEADTPDNFQSRRPNTSFCFLDIRSPGLGDTAMYLCATSRGQGGQEEQYFGPGTRLTVT.

This clonotype was seen repeatedly, ten times or more. The chain recombines TRBV12-3 or TRBV12-4 with TRBJ2-6; D may be TRBD2 (6 bases). This CDR3 comprises 15 residues. V lost 5 bases and J lost 4, with 12 bases in between. CDR3 DNA: TGTGCCAGCAGTCGCGGGGCGGAGGGGGCCAACGTCCTGACTTTC. The encoded protein is CASSRGAEGANVLTF.

This clonotype showed up many times. V usage is TRBV5-1 and J usage is TRBJ2-1, with 7 nucleotides matching TRBD1. The V gene's germline CDR1 is SGHRS and CDR2 YFSETQ. The CDR3 runs to 13 residues. V gave up 3 bases and J gave up 5 bases; unmatched junction bases: 2. Here the CDR3 DNA reads TGCGCCAGCAGCTGGGGACAGAACAATGAGCAGTTCTTC. Its protein is CASSWGQNNEQFF.

This clonotype has a count of ten or more. The chain carries TRBV5-1 and TRBJ2-2, with a tentative D call TRBD1 (5 bases). CDR1 SGHRS and CDR2 YFSETQ come from the germline V gene. The CDR3 contains 14 residues. Trimming took 1 base from V and 3 from J, leaving 7 bases between them. The CDR3 bases are TGCGCCAGCAGCTTGATCAGGGACACCGGGGAGCTGTTTTTT. Amino acids: CASSLIRDTGELFF.

This chain connects TRBV3-1 to TRBJ2-5, with D perhaps TRBD1 or TRBD2 (5 bases each). Trimming left V 7 bases short and J 7 bases short, with 19 bases between. This CDR3 is built from 14 residues. Germline V gene lookup returns CDR1 LGHDT and CDR2 YNNKEL (reference sequence). The CDR3 loop reads CASNRDGTRGTQYF. DNA for the CDR3: TGTGCCAGCAACCGGGACGGCACAAGGGGGACCCAGTACTTC.

This clonotype appeared many times. V usage is TRBV24-1 and J usage is TRBJ2-3; TRBD1 matches 8 bases. Looked up from germline, CDR1 is KGHDR and CDR2 is SFDVKD. J gave up 5 bases and V 2 bases, and 8 bases lay outside the gene matches. The CDR3 totals 16 residues. CDR3 nucleotides: TGTGCCACCAGTGATTCGGACAGGGCTTCTGGAGATACGCAGTATTTT. This sequence encodes CATSDSDRASGDTQYF.

This clonotype was observed at least ten times. The V and J genes are TRBV15 and TRBJ1-4; D is ambiguous. CDR3 length equals 15 residues. V shed 0 bases and J shed 0 bases, with 5 bases lying between them. The germline V gene encodes CDR1 LNHNV and CDR2 YYDKDF (reference sequence). The CDR3, as DNA: TGTGCCACCAGCAGAGATCCGGCAACTAATGAAAAACTGTTTTTT. Translated: CATSRDPATNEKLFF.

There are many counts of this clonotype. The chain links TRBV20-1 to TRBJ1-6; 10 positions agree with TRBD1. The trim removed 0 bases at V and 8 bases at J, leaving 4 bases unmatched. The CDR3 is made up of 15 amino acids. Germline-derived CDR1 and CDR2 are DFQATT and SNEGSKA (reference sequence). The CDR3 DNA reads as TGCAGTGCTAGAGATAGACAGGGGGCCTATTCACCCCTCCACTTT. As protein: CSARDRQGAYSPLHF.

The chain joins TRBV6-2 or TRBV6-3 to TRBJ1-1; no clear D. CDR1 and CDR2 from the germline V gene are MNHEY and SVGEGT. The ends were cut back, 2 bases at V and 5 bases at J, with 12 bases in the middle. The CDR3 consists of 14 residues. The CDR3 here is CASSYRPEGTEAFF. The CDR3 region has the DNA TGTGCCAGCAGTTACAGACCCGAGGGTACTGAAGCTTTCTTT.

This clonotype was seen at least ten times. V gene TRBV6-5 combines with J gene TRBJ2-7; 7 bases line up with TRBD1. From germline, CDR1 is MNHEY and CDR2 SVGAGI. The CDR3 is 14 amino acids. V lost 6 bases and J lost 6; bases outside the gene matches: 11. CDR3 residues: CASRMTGPTGEQYF. The CDR3 DNA is TGTGCCAGCAGGATGACAGGGCCAACCGGCGAGCAGTACTTC.

At least ten counts were recorded for this clonotype. The chain has TRBV15 and TRBJ1-1; D remains unclear. V was clipped by 3 bases and J by 8 bases, with 7 bases between them. The CDR3 has 11 residues. CDR1 is LNHNV, CDR2 YYDKDF, per germline (reference sequence). The CDR3 loop is CATSRTTEAFF. The CDR3 coding sequence is TGTGCCACCAGCAGGACGACAGAAGCTTTCTTT.

This clonotype was seen at least ten times. V gene TRBV5-1 combines with J gene TRBJ2-7; TRBD1 or TRBD2 may be the D gene (5 bases each). The CDR3 runs 12 residues. The germline V gene encodes CDR1 SGHRS and CDR2 YFSETQ. Trimming cost V 4 bases and J 3 bases, with 8 bases left between them. The DNA of the CDR3 is TGCGCCAGCAGCACAGGACTCTACGAGCAGTACTTC. Its translation is CASSTGLYEQYF.

This clonotype showed up many times. This sequence joins TRBV28 and TRBJ2-7; the match to TRBD1 covers 9 bases. Looked up from germline, CDR1 is MDHEN and CDR2 is SYDVKM. The V segment lost 7 bases and the J segment 3 bases; nucleotides outside the gene matches: 7. CDR3 size: 14 residues. The CDR3 loop reads CASNGGTGLYEQYF. The DNA for the CDR3 is TGTGCCAGCAACGGGGGGACAGGGCTCTACGAGCAGTACTTC.

This clonotype was picked up many times. The chain recombines TRBV5-1 with TRBJ1-1, with a tentative D call TRBD1 (5 bases). The CDR3 length is 16 residues. V was pared by 7 bases and J by 4 bases, with 23 bases between. Germline V CDR1 and CDR2: SGHRS, YFSETQ. CDR3 in DNA: TGCGCCAGCGCGTTCGGGTTGGAGGGACGCAGCACTGAAGCTTTCTTT. Its translation is CASAFGLEGRSTEAFF.

This clonotype was counted ten times or more. The chain joins TRBV20-1 to TRBJ1-6; TRBD1 aligns across 8 bases. This CDR3 has 16 amino acids. V shed 1 base, J shed 9 bases, and the junction held 11 bases outside the gene matches. Germline V gives CDR1 DFQATT, CDR2 SNEGSKA (reference sequence). CDR3 in amino acids: CSARVPVTGALSPLHF. CDR3 DNA sequence: TGCAGTGCTAGAGTCCCCGTGACAGGGGCCCTTTCACCCCTCCACTTT.

This clonotype has ten or more counts. Written as DNA, the CDR3 is TGTGCCAGCAGCTTAGAGGTAGACGGATACGAGCAGTACTTC. The encoded protein is CASSLEVDGYEQYF. This chain links TRBV7-9 with TRBJ2-7; D not certain. CDR1 is SEHNR, CDR2 FQNEAQ, per germline (reference sequence). Trimming cost V 1 base and J 4 bases, with 11 bases left between them. The length of the CDR3 is 14 residues.